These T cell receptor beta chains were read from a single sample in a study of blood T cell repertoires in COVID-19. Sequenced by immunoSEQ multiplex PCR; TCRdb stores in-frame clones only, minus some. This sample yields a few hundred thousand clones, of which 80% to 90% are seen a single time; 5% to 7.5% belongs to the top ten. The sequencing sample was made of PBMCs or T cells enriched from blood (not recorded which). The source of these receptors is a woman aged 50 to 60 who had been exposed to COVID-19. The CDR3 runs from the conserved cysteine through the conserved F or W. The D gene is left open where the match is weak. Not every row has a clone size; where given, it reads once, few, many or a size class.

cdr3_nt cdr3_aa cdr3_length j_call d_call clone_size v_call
TGTGCCAGCAGTTTACGGTCAGGGTACGGAAATCAGCCCCAGCATTTT CASSLRSGYGNQPQHF 16 TRBJ1-5 - - TRBV27
TGCGCCAGCCAGACACACGACTATGGCTACACCTTC CASQTHDYGYTF 12 TRBJ1-2 - - TRBV10-2
TGTGCCAGCAGCTTAGGACAGACGATTAGCACAGATACGCAGTATTTT CASSLGQTISTDTQYF 16 TRBJ2-3 - - TRBV11-1
TGTGCCAGCAGGGGCCCGGGAGGGAGGACTGAAGCTTTCTTT CASRGPGGRTEAFF 14 TRBJ1-1 - - TRBV2
TGCGCCAGCAGTGAGACTCTTTCACTAGCGGGGGGGGATTATGAGCAGTTCTTC CASSETLSLAGGDYEQFF 18 TRBJ2-1 TRBD2 - TRBV10-2
TGCGCCAGCAGCTTCCGGCTCTCGGGACAGGCCAACACCGGGGAGCTGTTTTTT CASSFRLSGQANTGELFF 18 TRBJ2-2 TRBD1 - TRBV5-1
TGCGCCAGCAGCTTCACTAGCGGGGGGCAAGAGACCCAGTACTTC CASSFTSGGQETQYF 15 TRBJ2-5 TRBD2 - TRBV5-1
TGTGCCAGTAGTAACCATCGGCGCGGTAACACTGAAGCTTTCTTT CASSNHRRGNTEAFF 15 TRBJ1-1 - - TRBV19
TGTGCCAGCAGCCAGGCGGGATCGCTTACCAACACTGAAGCTTTCTTT CASSQAGSLTNTEAFF 16 TRBJ1-1 - - TRBV3-1/TRBV3-2
TGTGCCAGCTCACCAAATCTGGGACAGGGGTCCGCTAACTATGGCTACACCTTC CASSPNLGQGSANYGYTF 18 TRBJ1-2 TRBD1 - TRBV18
TGTGCCAGCAGCGAAGGGGTCACCGGGGAGCTGTTTTTT CASSEGVTGELFF 13 TRBJ2-2 - - TRBV7-9
TGTGCCAGCAGCGTAGCAGTAGCGGGGCTCACAGATACGCAGTATTTT CASSVAVAGLTDTQYF 16 TRBJ2-3 TRBD2 - TRBV9
TGTGCCAGCAGCTTACGTGGAGGGGGCACAGATACGCAGTATTTT CASSLRGGGTDTQYF 15 TRBJ2-3 - - TRBV7-3
TGTGCCAGCAGTAGCAGGGCCTTCTATGGCTACACCTTC CASSSRAFYGYTF 13 TRBJ1-2 - - TRBV27
TGTGCCAGCAGAAGGGGACATGGGGCTTTCTTT CASRRGHGAFF 11 TRBJ1-1 - - TRBV12-3/TRBV12-4
TGTGCCAGCAGCTCGGATATGGGGACAGGGGTGAGGGAGCAGTACTTC CASSSDMGTGVREQYF 16 TRBJ2-7 TRBD1 - TRBV7-8
TGTGCCAGCTCACCGCGCGGGCAAGCTAACTATGGCTACACCTTC CASSPRGQANYGYTF 15 TRBJ1-2 - - TRBV18
TGTGCCAGCAGTCGCGAACAGGGAGCGCAGTATTTT CASSREQGAQYF 12 TRBJ2-3 - - TRBV12-3/TRBV12-4
TGTGCCAGCAGTTCCAGTATTAACTATGGCTACACCTTC CASSSSINYGYTF 13 TRBJ1-2 - - TRBV12-3/TRBV12-4
TGTGCCAGTAGTAATTTACAGGGGAATGAGCAGTTCTTC CASSNLQGNEQFF 13 TRBJ2-1 TRBD1 - TRBV19
TGTGCCAGCAGTGGGGCAGGGGCCAATGAAAAACTGTTTTTT CASSGAGANEKLFF 14 TRBJ1-4 - - TRBV2
TGTGCCAGCAGCGTCGGGGGGGAGACCCAGTACTTC CASSVGGETQYF 12 TRBJ2-5 TRBD2 - TRBV7-8
TGTGCTAGTGGCCAGGAAGAGACCCAGTACTTC CASGQEETQYF 11 TRBJ2-5 - once TRBV12-5
TGCAGCGTGGGCCCGGGGGGTCCAGATACGCAGTATTTT CSVGPGGPDTQYF 13 TRBJ2-3 TRBD2 - TRBV29-1
TGTGCCAGTAGTATAGATCCGGGACAGGAAGCTTTCTTT CASSIDPGQEAFF 13 TRBJ1-1 TRBD1 - TRBV19
TGTGCCAGCAGTTCCATAAACCCGGGACAGGGGGCGACTGAAGCTTTCTTT CASSSINPGQGATEAFF 17 TRBJ1-1 TRBD1 - TRBV28
TGTGCCAGCAGCCAAGCTGAGCGAGCTTTCTTT CASSQAERAFF 11 TRBJ1-1 - - TRBV3-1/TRBV3-2
TGTGCCAGTAGTATAGTCGAACGCGGTCAGCCCCAGCATTTT CASSIVERGQPQHF 14 TRBJ1-5 - - TRBV19
TGCGCCAGCAGCTTTATAGGGGGCTCTGAGCAGTACTTC CASSFIGGSEQYF 13 TRBJ2-7 TRBD1 - TRBV5-1
TGTGCCAGTAGTCCGGTCCCCACGTATGGCTACACCTTC CASSPVPTYGYTF 13 TRBJ1-2 - - TRBV19
TGTGCCAGCGGTACAGGCAATCAGCCCCAGCATTTT CASGTGNQPQHF 12 TRBJ1-5 - - TRBV6-5
TGTGCCAGCAGTTCTTACAGGGGAAGCAATCAGCCCCAGCATTTT CASSSYRGSNQPQHF 15 TRBJ1-5 TRBD1 - TRBV28
TGTGCCAGCAGCCAAGTACATCCCGTTCCCACCGGGGAGCTGTTTTTT CASSQVHPVPTGELFF 16 TRBJ2-2 - - TRBV14